This is a list of T cell receptor beta chains from one sample in a study of molecular identifiers for immune sequencing clone quantification. In TCRdb, the PCR reads were re-called with MiXCR into one record per CDR3 protein. The sample holds about 640,000 distinct CDR3 sequences, about 20% seen once. The sample taken for sequencing was naive CD8+ T cells from blood, with Jurkat cell RNA spiked in. These receptor sequences come from a human donor in good health. Some libraries in this study had Jurkat cell RNA spiked in. Both conserved end residues are part of each CDR3. The D gene is left open where the match is weak. Clone size is stated in some rows and not others, as once, few, many or a class when expanded.

>-|TRBV19|TRBJ1-3|few
CASKQGNTIYF
TGTGCCAGTAAACAAGGAAACACCATATATTTT
>-|TRBV7-2|TRBJ2-1|-
CASSFGANTMREQFF
TGTGCCAGCAGCTTCGGGGCCAACACCATGCGTGAGCAGTTCTTC
>TRBD2|TRBV12-3/TRBV12-4|TRBJ2-5|many
CASSSNDPGAGGYQETQYF
TGTGCCAGCAGCTCGAATGACCCTGGGGCGGGAGGGTACCAAGAGACCCAGTACTTC
>-|TRBV5-1|TRBJ1-1|many
CASSFENGPHPLEAFF
TGCGCCAGCAGCTTCGAAAACGGACCGCATCCCTTAGAAGCTTTCTTT
>TRBD2|TRBV5-4|TRBJ2-7|many
CASRPHGGAKEQYF
TGTGCCAGCAGGCCCCACGGGGGGGCTAAGGAGCAGTACTTC
>TRBD1|TRBV10-3|TRBJ2-2|-
CAISAQGATGELFF
TGTGCCATCAGTGCACAGGGGGCTACCGGGGAGCTGTTTTTT
>-|TRBV14|TRBJ1-1|many
CASSQERLPNTEAFF
TGTGCCAGCAGCCAAGAGAGATTGCCGAACACTGAAGCTTTCTTT
>TRBD2|TRBV12-3/TRBV12-4|TRBJ2-2|many
CASSLRTSGTNTGELFF
TGTGCCAGCAGTTTACGGACTAGCGGGACGAACACCGGGGAGCTGTTTTTT
>TRBD2|TRBV20-1|TRBJ2-7|many
CSAILSGDQQYEQYF
TGCAGTGCTATCTTAAGCGGGGATCAACAGTACGAGCAGTACTTC
>TRBD1|TRBV12-3/TRBV12-4|TRBJ2-6|many
CASRGTGSKSSGANVLTF
TGTGCCAGCAGAGGGACAGGGTCAAAGAGCTCTGGGGCCAACGTCCTGACTTTC